This paragraph reports one T cell receptor (beta chain). Its antigen is unknown. Replicate PCRs for sorted subsets used about 200 ng DNA; this equaled 25,000 to 30,000 T cell genomes. Produced via immunoSEQ multiplex PCR; TCRdb's table is partial and in-frame only. The sample lists around 600,000 clones, around 96% seen once, with over 0.1% in the top ten. This sample is drawn from a study of shared clonotypes between healthy human individuals. In the study overall: There were three CD4 naive, three CD4 memory, two CD8 naive and one CD8 memory plates per donor. General study findings and limits: It was observed that roughly 5.5% of naive CD4 clonotypes were shared across several donors.

Trimming removed 8 bases at V and 3 bases at J, with 19 bases between. Germline loops: CDR1 SQVTM, CDR2 ANQGSEA. The CDR3 spans 14 residues. In the naive CD8 group, cells lacked CD45RO and were positively selected for CCR7, so terminally differentiated effector memory CD45RA+ cells were left out. All donors were healthy HIV-negative adults lacking recent acute infections or vaccinations. Sequencing was performed on naive CD8+ T cells sorted from blood. This receptor was taken from a woman aged 25 to 39 in good health. The rearrangement uses TRBV29-1 and TRBJ1-1; D unresolved. The CDR3 reads CSIEEGPGHTEAFF. The CDR3 DNA is TGCAGCATCGAAGAGGGCCCCGGGCACACTGAAGCTTTCTTT.